Sequencing of this T cell receptor beta chain was carried out in a study of blood T cell repertoires in COVID-19. Study details: Whether acute or convalescent, the COVID-19 samples came from the United States, Italy and Spain.

Adults between roughly 18 and 89 years of age took part from some 25 US areas. Cohort 3 donors counted as recovered after two negative PCRs, clearance, or resolved symptoms. Deletions cut 5 bases from V and 3 bases from J, with 8 bases between. Germline lookup yields CDR1 MNHEY and CDR2 SMNVEV (reference sequence). The CDR3 has 13 residues. The authors' processing: Reference gene primer amplification in the assay estimated nucleated cell counts. Sequencing used immunoSEQ multiplex PCR; TCRdb keeps in-frame clones, though not all of them. That table is the source of V, J and clone size, and D and trimming were worked out from the DNA. The sample yields about 220,000 clones, 82% seen once.

This receptor was taken from a woman in her sixties or seventies who had recovered from COVID-19. The sequenced sample consisted of PBMCs or T cells enriched from blood (not recorded which). The J gene is TRBJ1-5, the V gene TRBV27; no definite D call. In nucleotides, the CDR3 is TGTGCCAGCAGTGCGCATACCAATCAGCCCCAGCATTTT. Translating it yields CASSAHTNQPQHF.